This passage covers 26 T cell receptor beta chains from one sample sequenced in a study of cytomegalovirus exposure and HLA in healthy donors. The PCR contained 60 Vbeta and 13 Jbeta primers. Assay: immunoSEQ multiplex PCR; the TCRdb copy retains only in-frame clones and omits some. In the table there are some 120,000 clones, around four fifths of which are singletons. Sequencing was carried out using PBMCs. The source is a male donor in good health and CMV-seropositive.

This chain links TRBV2 with TRBJ2-1, with 11 bases lining up with TRBD1. Germline V lookup: CDR1 SNHLY, CDR2 FYNNEI. The J segment lost 2 bases and the V segment lost 5 bases, leaving 2 bases of the junction unmatched. This CDR3 comprises 15 residues. CDR3 sequence reads: CASSMGQGAYNEQFF. The CDR3 region has the DNA TGTGCCAGCAGTATGGGACAGGGGGCCTACAATGAGCAGTTCTTC.

The chain links TRBV5-6 to TRBJ2-1; TRBD2 aligns across 10 bases. V shed 4 bases, J shed 2 bases, and the junction held 6 bases outside the gene matches. The CDR3 runs 16 residues. Germline V gene data show CDR1 as SGHDT and CDR2 as YYEEEE. In DNA, the CDR3 is TGTGCCAGCAGCCCCGTAGCGGGAGGACCCTACAATGAGCAGTTCTTC. It translates to CASSPVAGGPYNEQFF. Together with reference TRBV5-6 and TRBJ2-1, the CDR3 gives the full variable domain: DAGVTQSPTHLIKTRGQQVTLRCSPKSGHDTVSWYQQALGQGPQFIFQYYEEEERQRGNFPDRFSGHQFPNYSSELNVNALLLGDSALYLCASSPVAGGPYNEQFFGPGTRLTVL.

The CDR3 reads CASSQDPRVPDTEAFF. The CDR3 nucleotides are TGTGCCAGCAGCCAAGATCCCAGGGTCCCTGACACTGAAGCTTTCTTT. This chain links TRBV4-2 with TRBJ1-1, with D perhaps TRBD1 (5 bases). V was pared by 0 bases and J by 3 bases, with 14 bases between. This CDR3 is 16 amino acids long. Germline V lookup: CDR1 LGHNA, CDR2 YNFKEQ.

The chain combines TRBV28 with TRBJ2-2; D is perhaps TRBD1 (6 bases). This CDR3 is built from 14 residues. Germline V gene lookup returns CDR1 MDHEN and CDR2 SYDVKM. The V end lost 5 bases, the J end lost 5 bases, and 12 bases lay between the germline ends. CDR3 sequence reads: CASSGNRETGELFF. As DNA, the CDR3 is TGTGCCAGCAGTGGAAACAGGGAAACCGGGGAGCTGTTTTTT.

This chain connects TRBV9 to TRBJ1-3; no firm D call. Trimming shortened V by 5 bases and J by 0 bases, and 9 bases separated the two germline ends. The CDR3 length is 14 residues. Germline V gene lookup returns CDR1 SGDLS and CDR2 YYNGEE. Here the CDR3 DNA reads TGTGCCAGCAGTGTATTCATCTCTGGAAACACCATATATTTT. Protein: CASSVFISGNTIYF.

The chain couples TRBV7-2 to TRBJ2-5; tentative D call: TRBD1 (6 bases). This CDR3 comprises 14 residues. The germline gives CDR1 SGHTA, CDR2 FQGNSA. V dropped 5 bases and J dropped 5 bases, with 15 bases sitting between them. DNA for the CDR3: TGTGCCAGCAGCCAGCTTGCGAGGGGGGAGACCCAGTACTTC. It specifies CASSQLARGETQYF.

Only a few counts were recorded for this clone. The chain is built from TRBV14 and TRBJ2-7, with 10 positions matching TRBD1. Germline V gives CDR1 SGHDN, CDR2 FVKESK. Unmatched junction bases numbered 3, after V lost 4 bases and J lost 0 bases. CDR3 length equals 15 residues. In DNA form, the CDR3 reads TGTGCCAGCAGCCTAAGACAGGGGGCCTCCTACGAGCAGTACTTC. Translating it yields CASSLRQGASYEQYF.

V usage is TRBV28 and J usage is TRBJ1-2; 8 nucleotides line up with TRBD1. The CDR3 consists of 14 residues. V trimming: 5 bases; J trimming: 4 bases; junction bases outside the gene matches: 6. Germline CDR1 is MDHEN and CDR2 is SYDVKM. The CDR3 here is CASSQGTGGYGYTF. The CDR3 bases are TGTGCCAGCAGTCAAGGGACAGGAGGCTATGGCTACACCTTC.

The gene calls are TRBV9 and TRBJ1-3, with D unclear. The V and J ends lost 4 bases and 4 bases respectively, with 15 bases between them. There are 15 residues in the CDR3. Per germline, CDR1 SGDLS and CDR2 YYNGEE. The CDR3 is CASSLSYGSGNTIYF. The CDR3 DNA follows: TGTGCCAGCAGCCTAAGCTACGGGTCAGGAAACACCATATATTTT.

V gene TRBV9 combines with J gene TRBJ2-7, with 9 bases lining up with TRBD1. The ends lost 2 bases at V and 4 bases at J; junction bases unmatched: 4. The CDR3 is made up of 14 amino acids. Per germline, CDR1 SGDLS and CDR2 YYNGEE. The CDR3 reads CASSVGGQGYEQYF. Here the CDR3 DNA reads TGTGCCAGCAGCGTGGGGGGACAGGGATACGAGCAGTACTTC.

The chain couples TRBV18 to TRBJ2-7; weak D call: TRBD2 (5 bases). The CDR3 totals 11 residues. V lost 3 bases to trimming and J lost 7 bases, with 7 bases between them. The V gene's germline CDR1 is KGHSH and CDR2 LQKENI. The CDR3 loop reads CASSPREEQYF. CDR3 nucleotides: TGTGCCAGCTCACCCCGGGAAGAGCAGTACTTC.

In its sample, this clone was seen once. V gene TRBV9 combines with J gene TRBJ1-3, with TRBD1 as a possible D gene (5 bases). Deletions cut 2 bases from V and 1 base from J, with 19 bases between. CDR1 is SGDLS and CDR2 is YYNGEE in the germline V gene. The CDR3 extends over 18 amino acids. This CDR3 reads CASSVSLSGSESGNTIYF. The CDR3 nucleotides are TGTGCCAGCAGCGTTTCGTTATCAGGGTCTGAGTCTGGAAACACCATATATTTT.

J is TRBJ2-2 and V is TRBV5-1; TRBD2 is a possible D gene (7 bases). The CDR3 is made up of 17 amino acids. CDR1 SGHRS and CDR2 YFSETQ come from the germline V gene. Trimming removed 0 bases at V and 5 bases at J, with 17 bases between. The CDR3 reads CASSLARGGSGTGELFF. CDR3 nucleotide sequence: TGCGCCAGCAGCTTGGCCAGGGGCGGGAGTGGTACCGGGGAGCTGTTTTTT. Variable domain in full (rest from reference TRBV5-1 and TRBJ2-2): KAGVTQTPRYLIKTRGQQVTLSCSPISGHRSVSWYQQTPGQGLQFLFEYFSETQRNKGNFPGRFSGRQFSNSRSEMNVSTLELGDSALYLCASSLARGGSGTGELFFGEGSRLTVL.

The chain carries TRBV7-3 and TRBJ2-3, with 10 nucleotides matching TRBD2. CDR3 length equals 17 residues. The germline gives CDR1 SGHTA, CDR2 FQGTGA. V lost 4 bases to trimming and J lost 8 bases; unmatched junction nucleotides: 15. The CDR3 coding sequence is TGTGCCAGCAGCTCTGCACTAGCGGGATCTCTGGGGGGTACGCAGTATTTT. Protein product: CASSSALAGSLGGTQYF.

The gene calls are TRBV5-6 and TRBJ2-7, with D possibly matching TRBD2 (5 bases). Germline CDR1 is SGHDT and CDR2 is YYEEEE. Trimming pared 1 base from V and 3 bases from J, leaving 8 bases between. The CDR3 contains 13 residues. The CDR3, as DNA: TGTGCCAGCAGCTTGCGCGGGCACTACGAGCAGTACTTC. It is translated as CASSLRGHYEQYF. The variable domain in full, with the rest retrieved from reference TRBV5-6 and TRBJ2-7, is DAGVTQSPTHLIKTRGQQVTLRCSPKSGHDTVSWYQQALGQGPQFIFQYYEEEERQRGNFPDRFSGHQFPNYSSELNVNALLLGDSALYLCASSLRGHYEQYFGPGTRLTVT.

The chain employs TRBV7-2 and TRBJ2-7; 10 bases match TRBD1. The CDR3 consists of 16 residues. Germline loops: CDR1 SGHTA, CDR2 FQGNSA. V trimming: 1 base; J trimming: 2 bases; junction bases outside the gene matches: 5. In DNA, the CDR3 is TGTGCCAGCAGCTTAGGGGGACAGGGGAGTCCCTACGAGCAGTACTTC. It specifies CASSLGGQGSPYEQYF.

The V call is TRBV30, the J call TRBJ1-5; weak D call: TRBD1 (6 bases). Germline V gene lookup returns CDR1 GTSNPN and CDR2 SVGIG (reference sequence). Trimming took off 3 bases at V and 3 bases at J, with 15 bases between the two ends. There are 15 residues in the CDR3. The CDR3 sequence is CAWRPRGPFNQPQHF. CDR3 in DNA: TGTGCCTGGAGGCCCAGGGGTCCTTTCAATCAGCCCCAGCATTTT.

This chain uses TRBV19 with TRBJ2-1; 8 bases fit TRBD2. V was clipped by 5 bases and J by 0 bases; unmatched bases: 9. Germline CDR1 reads LNHDA; CDR2 reads SQIVND (reference sequence). The CDR3 sequence is 17 residues long. The CDR3 DNA is TGTGCCAGTAGTCCCCAAGGACTAGCCTCCTCCTACAATGAGCAGTTCTTC. Translation: CASSPQGLASSYNEQFF.

V and J are TRBV4-3 and TRBJ2-6; a possible D gene is TRBD2 (5 bases). V was pared by 0 bases and J by 3 bases, with 9 bases between. Germline V gene sequence: CDR1 LGHNA, CDR2 YSLEER. The CDR3 runs to 16 residues. As DNA, the CDR3 is TGCGCCAGCAGCCAAGAGCTAGCAAGTGGGGCCAACGTCCTGACTTTC. Its translation: CASSQELASGANVLTF.

This clone is a singleton in its sample. This rearrangement joins TRBV11-1 to TRBJ2-3; a weak D match, TRBD1 (5 bases). V lost 2 bases to trimming and J lost 3 bases, with 9 bases between them. CDR3 length equals 14 residues. Germline V gene data show CDR1 as SGHAT and CDR2 as FQDESV (reference sequence). CDR3 amino acids: CASSLKGWTDTQYF. CDR3 in DNA: TGTGCCAGCAGCTTAAAGGGGTGGACAGATACGCAGTATTTT. Supplemented by reference TRBV11-1 and TRBJ2-3, the full variable domain reads EAEVAQSPRYKITEKSQAVAFWCDPISGHATLYWYRQILGQGPELLVQFQDESVVDDSQLPKDRFSAERLKGVDSTLKIQPAELGDSAMYLCASSLKGWTDTQYFGPGTRLTVL.

This clone was counted only a few times. The chain employs TRBV21-1 and TRBJ2-5; the table's D call of TRBD1 was not tested on the DNA. TRBV21-1 is labeled a pseudogene. This CDR3 region has 14 residues. The CDR3 sequence is CASSKTGGQETQYF. Written as DNA, the CDR3 is TGTGCCAGCAGCAAAACAGGGGGGCAAGAGACCCAGTACTTC.

J is TRBJ1-2 and V is TRBV28, with D tentatively TRBD1 (5 bases). The CDR3 loop spans 11 amino acids. Germline assignment: CDR1 MDHEN and CDR2 SYDVKM. V lost 5 bases to trimming and J lost 12 bases, with 13 bases between them. CDR3 sequence: CASSLSGDHTF. As DNA, the CDR3 is TGTGCCAGCAGTCTTTCGGGGGACCACACCTTC.

The chain links TRBV2 to TRBJ1-2, with D perhaps TRBD1 (6 bases). Germline V lookup: CDR1 SNHLY, CDR2 FYNNEI. V was trimmed by 10 bases and J by 4 bases, leaving 16 bases between them. This CDR3 comprises 13 residues. CDR3 in amino acids: CAKTIGGSYGYTF. The DNA of the CDR3 is TGTGCCAAAACGATAGGGGGAAGCTATGGCTACACCTTC.

The chain carries TRBV4-3 and TRBJ1-1, with TRBD1 as a possible D gene (6 bases). CDR1 and CDR2 (germline): LGHNA, YSLEER. This CDR3 is 13 amino acids long. V lost 5 bases, J lost 1 base, and 8 bases lay in between. This CDR3 is CASSMTGNTEAFF. CDR3 sequence (DNA): TGCGCCAGCAGCATGACAGGGAACACTGAAGCTTTCTTT.

This clone was counted only a few times. The chain is built from TRBV6-1 and TRBJ1-5; no clear D. Trimming removed 0 bases at V and 7 bases at J, with 7 bases between. The CDR3 totals 13 residues. Germline values: CDR1 MNHNS, CDR2 SASEGT. The CDR3 sequence is CASSEAGEQPQHF. The CDR3 DNA sequence: TGTGCCAGCAGTGAAGCTGGGGAGCAGCCCCAGCATTTT.

This chain links TRBV29-1 with TRBJ2-7, with a tentative D call TRBD2 (6 bases). There are 12 residues in the CDR3. CDR1 is SQVTM and CDR2 is ANQGSEA in the germline V gene. Trimming removed 3 bases at V and 7 bases at J, with 13 bases between. CDR3 amino acids: CSVEAGRGEQYF. CDR3 DNA: TGCAGCGTTGAGGCGGGGAGAGGGGAGCAGTACTTC.